What follows describes a single T cell receptor beta chain. V lost 7 bases and J 6 bases, leaving 10 bases between the germline ends. This CDR3 spans 12 amino acids. Germline lookup yields CDR1 LNHDA and CDR2 SQIVND (reference sequence). This entry comes from a study of shared clonotypes between healthy human individuals. Study in general: Each donor had three CD4 naive, three CD4 memory, two CD8 naive and one CD8 memory plate.

Donors, without exception, were Caucasian adults residing in Nashville, Tennessee. Several immunoSEQ plates received, in even portions, the genomic DNA of each subset. Sequencing was performed with immunoSEQ multiplex PCR; in TCRdb, only in-frame clones are kept and a portion is missing. The data show approximately 710,000 clones, with 90% seen just once and more than 30% held by the top ten. The sample consisted of memory CD8+ T cells from PBMCs. As to subset: CD45RO+ cells pooled with CCR7-negative TemRA cells. The sequence was collected from a man in his late teens or twenties in good health. Some clones in this sample may be carry-over from other donors' samples. The chain couples TRBV19 to TRBJ2-1; no clear D gene. The CDR3 DNA sequence: TGTGCCAGTATGACACCCCCCAATGAGCAGTTCTTC. Its translation is CASMTPPNEQFF.